One sample yielded the 13 T cell receptor beta chains listed below, sequenced in a study of T cell responses to AZD1222 COVID-19 vaccine. TCRdb keeps only in-frame clones here, not all; method: immunoSEQ multiplex PCR. This table has roughly 130,000 clones, about 90% appearing once. The source material was peripheral blood, sampled 28 days after the second AZD1222 dose. The source of these receptors is an adult who received the AZD1222 COVID-19 vaccine.

This chain links TRBV5-5 with TRBJ1-1; no firm D call. V lost 4 bases, J lost 0 bases, and 10 bases lay in between. The V gene's germline CDR1 is SGHKS and CDR2 YYEKEE (reference sequence). The CDR3 runs to 14 residues. CDR3 amino acids: CASSIQLMNTEAFF. CDR3 in DNA: TGTGCCAGCAGCATTCAGCTCATGAACACTGAAGCTTTCTTT.

This chain joins TRBV6-2 or TRBV6-3 and TRBJ1-4, with no clear D. Trimming took 0 bases from V and 8 from J, leaving 7 bases between them. There are 13 residues in the CDR3. The V gene's germline CDR1 is MNHEY and CDR2 SVGEGT. The CDR3 loop is CASSYSESEKLFF. The CDR3 DNA reads as TGTGCCAGCAGTTACTCGGAGTCAGAAAAACTGTTTTTT.

This rearrangement joins TRBV2 to TRBJ1-2, with D possibly matching TRBD1 (6 bases). Deletions cut 2 bases from V and 5 bases from J, with 18 bases between. The CDR3 runs 16 residues. Germline V gives CDR1 SNHLY, CDR2 FYNNEI. CDR3 sequence reads: CASSESGTPQAYGYTF. CDR3 nucleotide sequence: TGTGCCAGCAGTGAATCGGGGACACCCCAGGCTTATGGCTACACCTTC.

V usage is TRBV7-2 and J usage is TRBJ2-7, with D hard to call. From germline, CDR1 is SGHTA and CDR2 FQGNSA. With 2 bases removed from V and 6 bases from J, the gap between germline ends came to 11 bases. There are 13 residues in the CDR3. The CDR3 here is CASSLQRGSEQYF. CDR3 sequence (DNA): TGTGCCAGCAGCTTACAGCGTGGGTCCGAGCAGTACTTC.

This clone was recorded only once. The chain combines TRBV7-2 with TRBJ1-1, with 9 bases aligning to TRBD1. The CDR3 sequence is 14 residues long. V gave up 6 bases and J gave up 4 bases; unmatched junction bases: 6. In germline, CDR1 is SGHTA, CDR2 FQGNSA. The CDR3 nucleotides read TGTGCCAGCAGACGCGGGACAGGGAGCACTGAAGCTTTCTTT. Amino acid sequence: CASRRGTGSTEAFF.

The rearrangement uses TRBV18 and TRBJ1-4, with D unresolved. Trimming removed 5 bases at V and 6 bases at J, with 13 bases between. The V gene's germline CDR1 is KGHSH and CDR2 LQKENI. This CDR3 spans 14 amino acids. CDR3 DNA: TGTGCCAGCTCAACAAACCCCGGGGATGAAAAACTGTTTTTT. Protein sequence: CASSTNPGDEKLFF.

This clone showed up just once. The V and J genes are TRBV27 and TRBJ2-3; D is uncertain. Per the germline V gene, CDR1 is MNHEY and CDR2 is SMNVEV (reference sequence). Trimming left V 2 bases short and J 1 base short, with 7 bases between. This CDR3 is 14 amino acids long. The CDR3 reads CASSLKAGTDTQYF. CDR3 DNA: TGTGCCAGCAGTTTAAAGGCTGGCACAGATACGCAGTATTTT.

On this clone: Different DNA sequences within this sample yield the same CDR3. The V and J genes are TRBV12-3 or TRBV12-4 and TRBJ1-1; D possibly corresponds to TRBD1 (6 bases). CDR3 length: 12 residues. Between the trimmed V and J ends, which lost 6 bases and 5 bases, there was a span of 10 bases. The chain's CDR3 is CASSQGGTEAFF. CDR3 nucleotides: TGTGCCAGCAGCCAAGGGGGAACTGAAGCTTTCTTT.

The chain has TRBV7-3 and TRBJ2-1; 7 bases are shared with TRBD2. The CDR3 has 15 residues. Per germline, CDR1 SGHTA and CDR2 FQGTGA. With V trimmed by 11 bases and J by 3 bases, 13 bases remained unmatched. The DNA for the CDR3 is TGTGCCTGCCCGGCCGGTCAGCGGGGCTACAATGAGCAGTTCTTC. Translated: CACPAGQRGYNEQFF.

The chain combines TRBV9 with TRBJ1-4; D is uncertain. V was shortened by 3 bases and J by 2 bases, with 8 bases between the two germline ends. Germline values: CDR1 SGDLS, CDR2 YYNGEE. The CDR3 has 14 amino acids. The CDR3: CASSATFTNEKLFF. The DNA for the CDR3 is TGTGCCAGCAGCGCTACGTTTACTAATGAAAAACTGTTTTTT.

The gene calls are TRBV15 and TRBJ2-5; D may match TRBD1 or TRBD2 (5 bases each). This CDR3 has 15 residues. Trimming stripped 6 bases from V and 4 bases from J, with 18 bases between. Germline CDR1 LNHNV, CDR2 YYDKDF (reference sequence). The CDR3 DNA is TGTGCCACCAGTCTAGGCCAGGGAGTGAGAGAGACCCAGTACTTC. Its translation: CATSLGQGVRETQYF. Supplemented by reference TRBV15 and TRBJ2-5, the full variable domain reads DAMVIQNPRYQVTQFGKPVTLSCSQTLNHNVMYWYQQKSSQAPKLLFHYYDKDFNNEADTPDNFQSRRPNTSFCFLDIRSPGLGDTAMYLCATSLGQGVRETQYFGPGTRLLVL.

This clone appeared once. The chain combines TRBV18 with TRBJ1-1; D remains unclear. CDR3 length: 14 amino acids. V was trimmed by 1 base and J by 0 bases, leaving 6 bases between them. The germline V gene encodes CDR1 KGHSH and CDR2 LQKENI. In DNA, the CDR3 is TGTGCCAGCTCACCACTTTCGCTGAACACTGAAGCTTTCTTT. Amino acids: CASSPLSLNTEAFF.

This sequence joins TRBV7-3 and TRBJ2-1; no clear D. V dropped 1 base and J dropped 3 bases, with 10 bases sitting between them. Germline values: CDR1 SGHTA, CDR2 FQGTGA. The CDR3 is 15 amino acids. CDR3 DNA: TGTGCCAGCAGCTTAATCGAGACCAACTACAATGAGCAGTTCTTC. This sequence encodes CASSLIETNYNEQFF.